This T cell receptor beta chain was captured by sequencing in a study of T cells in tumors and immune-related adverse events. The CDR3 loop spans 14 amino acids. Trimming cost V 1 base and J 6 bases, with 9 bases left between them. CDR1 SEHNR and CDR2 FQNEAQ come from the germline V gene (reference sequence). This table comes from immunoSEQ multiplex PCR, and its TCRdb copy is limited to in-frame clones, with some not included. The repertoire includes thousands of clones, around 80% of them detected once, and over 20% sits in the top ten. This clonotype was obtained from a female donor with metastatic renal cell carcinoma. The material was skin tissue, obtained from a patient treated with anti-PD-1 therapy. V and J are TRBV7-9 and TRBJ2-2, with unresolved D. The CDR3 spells CASSLVVGPGELFF. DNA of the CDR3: TGTGCCAGCAGCTTAGTCGTGGGTCCCGGGGAGCTGTTTTTT.